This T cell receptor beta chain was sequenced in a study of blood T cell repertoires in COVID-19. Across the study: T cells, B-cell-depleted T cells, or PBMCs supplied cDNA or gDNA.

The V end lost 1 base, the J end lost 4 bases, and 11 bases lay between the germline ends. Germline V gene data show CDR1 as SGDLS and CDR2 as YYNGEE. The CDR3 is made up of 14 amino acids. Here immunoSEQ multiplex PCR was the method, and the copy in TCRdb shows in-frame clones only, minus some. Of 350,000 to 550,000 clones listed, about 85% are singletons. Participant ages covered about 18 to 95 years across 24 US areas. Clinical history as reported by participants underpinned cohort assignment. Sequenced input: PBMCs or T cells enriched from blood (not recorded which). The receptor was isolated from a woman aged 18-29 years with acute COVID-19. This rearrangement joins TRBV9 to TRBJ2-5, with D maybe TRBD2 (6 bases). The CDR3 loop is CASSVSGGSETQYF. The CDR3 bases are TGTGCCAGCAGCGTATCCGGGGGATCAGAGACCCAGTACTTC.